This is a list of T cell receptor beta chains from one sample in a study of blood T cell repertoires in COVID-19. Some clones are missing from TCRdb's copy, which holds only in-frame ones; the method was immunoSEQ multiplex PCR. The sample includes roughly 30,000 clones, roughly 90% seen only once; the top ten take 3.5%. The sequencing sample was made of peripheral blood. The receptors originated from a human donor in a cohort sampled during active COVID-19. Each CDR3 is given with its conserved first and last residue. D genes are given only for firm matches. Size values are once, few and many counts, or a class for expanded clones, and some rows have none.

DNA: TGTGCCAGCTCACCACCGGGCAGCACAGATACGCAGTATTTT; CDR3: CASSPPGSTDTQYF; size: NA; V: TRBV18; length: 14; D: NA; J: TRBJ2-3
DNA: TGCAGCGTTGCAGCGGGGGGGCTGATCAATGAGCAGTTCTTC; CDR3: CSVAAGGLINEQFF; size: NA; V: TRBV29-1; length: 14; D: TRBD2; J: TRBJ2-1
DNA: TGTGCCAGCACTAAAAGGGCAACTAGCGGGGGAGCGGGCAATGAGCAGTTCTTC; CDR3: CASTKRATSGGAGNEQFF; size: NA; V: TRBV2; length: 18; D: TRBD2; J: TRBJ2-1
DNA: TGTGCCAGCACGCGGGACAGGGTGGACTATGGCTACACCTTC; CDR3: CASTRDRVDYGYTF; size: NA; V: TRBV2; length: 14; D: TRBD1; J: TRBJ1-2
DNA: TGCAGTACTGTGGGGGGAGAGACCCAGTACTTC; CDR3: CSTVGGETQYF; size: NA; V: TRBV20-1; length: 11; D: NA; J: TRBJ2-5
DNA: TGTGCCATCAGTGAGCCTGGGACAGTTGGGGCCAACGTCCTGACTTTC; CDR3: CAISEPGTVGANVLTF; size: NA; V: TRBV10-3; length: 16; D: TRBD1; J: TRBJ2-6
DNA: TGTGCCAGCAGCTCTACGGACAGGGTGGCCGGGGAGCTGTTTTTT; CDR3: CASSSTDRVAGELFF; size: NA; V: TRBV11-3; length: 15; D: TRBD1; J: TRBJ2-2
DNA: TGTGCCAGCAGCCCTACAGGGTTGGGTGAAAAACTGTTTTTT; CDR3: CASSPTGLGEKLFF; size: once; V: TRBV3-1/TRBV3-2; length: 14; D: NA; J: TRBJ1-4
DNA: TGTGCCAGCAGTCCCCTGGACAGGCTCAATGAGCAGTTCTTC; CDR3: CASSPLDRLNEQFF; size: NA; V: TRBV27; length: 14; D: TRBD1; J: TRBJ2-1
DNA: TGTGCCAGCAGCCAAGACTCTTTCAGCGGGGGGACCTCCTACAATGAGCAGTTCTTC; CDR3: CASSQDSFSGGTSYNEQFF; size: NA; V: TRBV4-2; length: 19; D: TRBD2; J: TRBJ2-1
DNA: TGTGCCAGCAGTTACAGTGGTTCAGGGGCAAACTATGGCTACACCTTC; CDR3: CASSYSGSGANYGYTF; size: NA; V: TRBV6-5; length: 16; D: NA; J: TRBJ1-2
DNA: TGTGCCAGTAGGGCACAGGGTTCTAACTATGGCTACACCTTC; CDR3: CASRAQGSNYGYTF; size: NA; V: TRBV19; length: 14; D: NA; J: TRBJ1-2
DNA: TGTGCCAGCAGCTTAGTACAGGGCTCCTACAATGAGCAGTTCTTC; CDR3: CASSLVQGSYNEQFF; size: NA; V: TRBV7-2; length: 15; D: NA; J: TRBJ2-1
DNA: TGCGCCAGCAGCTTGGATAGCGGGGGGTGGTACAATGAGCAGTTCTTC; CDR3: CASSLDSGGWYNEQFF; size: NA; V: TRBV5-1; length: 16; D: TRBD2; J: TRBJ2-1
DNA: TGTGCCAGCAGCTTGGAGAGGGGACAGGGGTTTAGTGGCTACACCTTC; CDR3: CASSLERGQGFSGYTF; size: NA; V: TRBV5-4; length: 16; D: TRBD1; J: TRBJ1-2
DNA: TGTGCCAGCAGGACCGGACAGGGCAATCAGCCCCAGCATTTT; CDR3: CASRTGQGNQPQHF; size: few; V: TRBV28; length: 14; D: TRBD1; J: TRBJ1-5
DNA: TGTGCCACCAGCAGAGTGGGTAGCGGGGGCCAAGAGACCCAGTACTTC; CDR3: CATSRVGSGGQETQYF; size: NA; V: TRBV15; length: 16; D: TRBD2; J: TRBJ2-5
DNA: TGTGCCAGCAGCTTAGCGTACAGGGGGCATCAAGATACGCAGTATTTT; CDR3: CASSLAYRGHQDTQYF; size: NA; V: TRBV7-2; length: 16; D: TRBD1; J: TRBJ2-3
DNA: TGTGCCAGCAGAAGGACTAGCGGGGGGGCCCACAATGAGCAGTTCTTC; CDR3: CASRRTSGGAHNEQFF; size: NA; V: TRBV6-6; length: 16; D: TRBD2; J: TRBJ2-1
DNA: TGTGCCAGCAGTTACGATAGCGGGGGGAGCTCCTACGAGCAGTACTTC; CDR3: CASSYDSGGSSYEQYF; size: NA; V: TRBV6-5; length: 16; D: TRBD2; J: TRBJ2-7
DNA: TGCGCCAGCAGCCAACCGCCCCGTGGGGCCTATGAGCAGTTCTTC; CDR3: CASSQPPRGAYEQFF; size: NA; V: TRBV4-1; length: 15; D: NA; J: TRBJ2-1
DNA: TGTGCCAGCAGTGAATCCGGCGGGGGGTTCTACAATGAGCAGTTCTTC; CDR3: CASSESGGGFYNEQFF; size: once; V: TRBV25-1; length: 16; D: TRBD2; J: TRBJ2-1
DNA: TGTGCCAGCACCCCGGGCGGACAGATGAACACTGAAGCTTTCTTT; CDR3: CASTPGGQMNTEAFF; size: NA; V: TRBV19; length: 15; D: NA; J: TRBJ1-1
DNA: TGTGCCAGCAGTTCCACGGGACAGGGTACGGGGGGCTACACCTTC; CDR3: CASSSTGQGTGGYTF; size: NA; V: TRBV2; length: 15; D: TRBD1; J: TRBJ1-2
DNA: TGTGCCAGCAGTCCTAGGGAGGGTAGCTACAATGAGCAGTTCTTC; CDR3: CASSPREGSYNEQFF; size: once; V: TRBV9; length: 15; D: TRBD2; J: TRBJ2-1
DNA: TGTGCTAGTGGTTTCCCCATCGCTAGTAGGAGTGAAAAACTGTTTTTT; CDR3: CASGFPIASRSEKLFF; size: NA; V: TRBV12-5; length: 16; D: NA; J: TRBJ1-4
DNA: TGTGCCAGCAGTTACTCGACCAGGGGGCATCAGCCCCAGCATTTT; CDR3: CASSYSTRGHQPQHF; size: few; V: TRBV6-2/TRBV6-3; length: 15; D: TRBD1; J: TRBJ1-5
DNA: TGCGCCAGGTCGGGGGGGATCTCTGGGGCCAACGTCCTGACTTTC; CDR3: CARSGGISGANVLTF; size: once; V: TRBV10-1; length: 15; D: TRBD2; J: TRBJ2-6
DNA: TGTGCCAGCAGTCGGACAGGATGGCGAGGCTACACCTTC; CDR3: CASSRTGWRGYTF; size: NA; V: TRBV12-3/TRBV12-4; length: 13; D: TRBD1; J: TRBJ1-2
DNA: TGTGCCAGCAGTTATACAGATACGCAGTATTTT; CDR3: CASSYTDTQYF; size: NA; V: TRBV9; length: 11; D: NA; J: TRBJ2-3
DNA: TGTGCCAGCAGCTCTAGAGACAGGGGGACCTACGAGCAGTACTTC; CDR3: CASSSRDRGTYEQYF; size: NA; V: TRBV11-1; length: 15; D: TRBD1; J: TRBJ2-7
DNA: TGTGCCAGTAGTCTACGGGAGACCCAGTACTTC; CDR3: CASSLRETQYF; size: NA; V: TRBV19; length: 11; D: NA; J: TRBJ2-5
DNA: TGTGCCAGCAGCAACAGGGACTATGGCTACACCTTC; CDR3: CASSNRDYGYTF; size: NA; V: TRBV7-9; length: 12; D: NA; J: TRBJ1-2
DNA: TGTGCCAGCTCACCCAGGACAGGACCGAACACTGAAGCTTTCTTT; CDR3: CASSPRTGPNTEAFF; size: NA; V: TRBV18; length: 15; D: TRBD1; J: TRBJ1-1
DNA: TGTGCCAGCAGCGGAAGGGAGGGATGGAATGAGCAGTTCTTC; CDR3: CASSGREGWNEQFF; size: NA; V: TRBV14; length: 14; D: TRBD2; J: TRBJ2-1
DNA: TGTGCCAGCAGCCAACGCAGGGGGAACACTGAAGCTTTCTTT; CDR3: CASSQRRGNTEAFF; size: NA; V: TRBV3-1/TRBV3-2; length: 14; D: NA; J: TRBJ1-1
DNA: TGTGCCAGCAGCCAGGCCCACAGTCGGGGGGCTACTGAAGCTTTCTTT; CDR3: CASSQAHSRGATEAFF; size: NA; V: TRBV3-1/TRBV3-2; length: 16; D: NA; J: TRBJ1-1
DNA: TGTGCCAGCAGCTTACTAGAGGCCTATAATTCACCCCTCCACTTT; CDR3: CASSLLEAYNSPLHF; size: NA; V: TRBV11-2; length: 15; D: NA; J: TRBJ1-6
DNA: TGTGCCAGCAGCGCCGTGAGGGGGAAACACTACGAGCAGTACTTC; CDR3: CASSAVRGKHYEQYF; size: NA; V: TRBV11-2; length: 15; D: NA; J: TRBJ2-7
DNA: TGTGCCAGCAGTTCCGGGGTTGAGCCCCAGCATTTT; CDR3: CASSSGVEPQHF; size: NA; V: TRBV28; length: 12; D: NA; J: TRBJ1-5
DNA: TGTGCCAGCAGCCAACCAACTGTCGGTGCTTTCTTT; CDR3: CASSQPTVGAFF; size: NA; V: TRBV16; length: 12; D: NA; J: TRBJ1-1
DNA: TGTGCCAGCAGTCGGGACATCAGCTCTGGGGCCAACGTCCTGACTTTC; CDR3: CASSRDISSGANVLTF; size: NA; V: TRBV5-4; length: 16; D: NA; J: TRBJ2-6
DNA: TGTGCCAGCTCACGAGAAATCCCGGATACGCAGTATTTT; CDR3: CASSREIPDTQYF; size: NA; V: TRBV18; length: 13; D: NA; J: TRBJ2-3
DNA: TGTGCCAGCAGCTTAGTTCCAGCGGGGGGCACAGATACGCAGTATTTT; CDR3: CASSLVPAGGTDTQYF; size: NA; V: TRBV7-2; length: 16; D: TRBD2; J: TRBJ2-3
DNA: TGTGCCAGCAGTTACAGGACTAGCGACCCCTACGAGCAGTACTTC; CDR3: CASSYRTSDPYEQYF; size: NA; V: TRBV6-2/TRBV6-3; length: 15; D: TRBD2; J: TRBJ2-7
DNA: TGTGCCAGCAGCTTAGCGGGACTAGCCTACGAGCAGTACTTC; CDR3: CASSLAGLAYEQYF; size: few; V: TRBV11-2; length: 14; D: TRBD2; J: TRBJ2-7
DNA: TGTGCCAGCAGCTTAAGGGAACAGGGGGCGAGGGCCCAGTACTTC; CDR3: CASSLREQGARAQYF; size: few; V: TRBV11-2; length: 15; D: TRBD1; J: TRBJ2-5
DNA: TGTGCCAGCAGCTTTGGGACAGGGTCAGATACGCAGTATTTT; CDR3: CASSFGTGSDTQYF; size: NA; V: TRBV9; length: 14; D: TRBD1; J: TRBJ2-3
DNA: TGTGCCAGCAGCTTAGACACAGGGATCACAGATACGCAGTATTTT; CDR3: CASSLDTGITDTQYF; size: NA; V: TRBV7-8; length: 15; D: NA; J: TRBJ2-3
DNA: TGCGCCAGCAGCCCGACTAGCGGGGTACAAGAGACCCAGTACTTC; CDR3: CASSPTSGVQETQYF; size: once; V: TRBV5-1; length: 15; D: TRBD2; J: TRBJ2-5
DNA: TGTGCCAGCAGCCTCGGGGCAGCGGGGCTTTCCTACGAGCAGTACTTC; CDR3: CASSLGAAGLSYEQYF; size: NA; V: TRBV7-6; length: 16; D: TRBD2; J: TRBJ2-7
DNA: TGTGCCAGCAGCGCGGGACGTTTGAACACTGAAGCTTTCTTT; CDR3: CASSAGRLNTEAFF; size: NA; V: TRBV7-9; length: 14; D: NA; J: TRBJ1-1
DNA: TGTGCCATGGGACAGGGGGACACCGGGGAGCTGTTTTTT; CDR3: CAMGQGDTGELFF; size: NA; V: TRBV10-3; length: 13; D: TRBD1; J: TRBJ2-2
DNA: TGCGCCAGCAGCTCCGGGACAGGGAACTATGGCTACACCTTC; CDR3: CASSSGTGNYGYTF; size: NA; V: TRBV5-1; length: 14; D: TRBD1; J: TRBJ1-2
DNA: TGTGCCAGCAGCAATAGGGGGCCCCGAGGGAATTCACCCCTCCACTTT; CDR3: CASSNRGPRGNSPLHF; size: NA; V: TRBV21-1; length: 16; D: NA; J: TRBJ1-6